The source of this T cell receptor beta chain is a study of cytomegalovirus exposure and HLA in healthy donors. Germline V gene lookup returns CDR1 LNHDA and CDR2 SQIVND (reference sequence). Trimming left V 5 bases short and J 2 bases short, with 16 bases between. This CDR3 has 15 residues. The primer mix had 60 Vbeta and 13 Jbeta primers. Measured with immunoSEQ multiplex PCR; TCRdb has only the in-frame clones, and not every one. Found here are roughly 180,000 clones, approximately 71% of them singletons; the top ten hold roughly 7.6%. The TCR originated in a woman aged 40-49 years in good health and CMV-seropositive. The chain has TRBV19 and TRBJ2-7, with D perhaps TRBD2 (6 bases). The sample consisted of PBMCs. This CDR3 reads CASSEAGLPPYEQYF. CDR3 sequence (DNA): TGTGCCAGTAGTGAGGCGGGGCTGCCACCCTACGAGCAGTACTTC.